This TCR beta chain is drawn from a study of blood T cells in healthy people across ages. About this clonotype: Its antigen is undetermined.

Next came a second PCR, run for about 6 to 12 cycles, which used a sample-barcoded 5' primer along with a J-beta primer mix. TCRdb redid the calling of the 5' RACE reads with MiXCR, one entry per CDR3 protein. The sample carries 600,000 to 1,000,000 distinct CDR3 sequences, 58% recorded once. Sample donors were healthy Caucasian individuals that came from Russia, aged about 6 to 100. Germline assignment: CDR1 MNHNY and CDR2 SVGAGI (reference sequence). This CDR3 comprises 9 residues. Trimming left V 11 bases short and J 7 bases short, with 6 bases between. Overall study findings and caveats: Both naive CD4+ cell counts and diversity were greater in long-lived donors than in aged donors. Among T cells, TCR beta diversity per million cells dropped roughly linearly as age rose. Naive T cell percentage showed a strong correlation with TCR beta diversity.

The clonotype originates from a man younger than 45 in good health. The rearrangement uses TRBV6-6 and TRBJ2-1; tentatively, D is TRBD2 (5 bases). Specimen: blood. The DNA for the CDR3 is TGTGCCGCGGGTAATGAGCAGTTCTTC. Protein sequence: CAAGNEQFF.